This T cell receptor (beta chain) appears in the sequencing data of a study of cytomegalovirus exposure and HLA in healthy donors (dated by TCRdb to about 2017). Background on the whole study: According to an earlier analysis of a few hundred of the donors, about 170 million T cells yielded 117 million unique TCR beta sequences and approximately 280 Gb of sequence data. An early release that covered fewer than 750 HLA-typed donors contained 250 to 350 gigabases of sequencing data and about 84 million unique TCR sequences. Of the 350 to 450 genotyped donors, about 84% fell in the genetic ancestry cluster associated with self-reported Caucasian donors. The study was designed to test whether signatures of past pathogen exposure could be identified by cataloging public T cell receptors. The T cell repertoires of under 700 subjects were profiled by immunosequencing and related to cytomegalovirus serostatus. A separate validation cohort of over 95 different subjects was used in addition to the roughly 640-subject first cohort. To predict cytomegalovirus infection status, the study brought together high-throughput TCR immunosequencing, statistical association of individual TCRs with disease status, and machine learning. To study patterns of TCR occurrence, a later analysis re-analyzed previously published TCR beta repertoires from more than 550 donors and added high-resolution HLA genotyping. Rather than using new phenotypic data, the later analysis identified candidate immune exposures from TCR beta sequences and from how often those sequences occurred across donors. An earlier analysis of 587 of the donors used high-throughput TCR beta sequencing to judge whether each TCR beta V gene segment behaved as functional or pseudogenic. Donor age, sex, ethnicity and CMV serostatus were collected together with the repertoire data. In a later genetic analysis, genome-wide SNP genotypes for about three fifths of the 666 donors were used, and that subset was treated as a discovery cohort. Every discovery cohort repertoire had been produced on one sequencing platform. Both class I and class II loci were covered by HLA typing, at four-digit resolution. The number of donors typed differed by locus, with about 620-630 for A, B, C, DRB1 and DQB1, over 500 for DQA1, approximately 580 for DPA1, and approximately 470 for DPB1. A few DR-DQ haplotypes were treated as single units for association and clustering because of strong linkage in the cohort. Among 398 genotyped donors of the cohort, an average of roughly 230,000 unique TCR beta nucleotide sequences was sequenced per donor, of which about 18% were non-productive.

Paper-wide results and their limitations: Because HLA typing was unavailable for some donors at each locus, only the typed subset was used in association tests. In a later analysis, TCR association rates were found to vary across HLA loci, with the most associated TCRs seen for DRB1 alleles and the fewest for HLA-C alleles. When HLA alleles, especially DR and DQ, strongly co-occurred, TCR associations were difficult to assign to individual alleles. Most CMV-associated TCR beta chains appeared to be HLA-restricted in a later analysis, and the HLA associations seemed to be driven largely by CMV exposure. In a later analysis, HLA-associated TCR beta chains showed more clonal expansion and lower generation probabilities than non-associated chains that were equally common. Some IMGT-functional V segments, including TRBV6-2 and TRBV6-3, could not be distinguished by the 87-base-pair reads and were therefore excluded. Only TCR beta chains were sequenced in this cohort, and the absence of alpha or paired-chain data limited detectable features. The earlier analysis of around 600 of the donors excluded 15 to 20 rarely observed V segments, including chromosome 9 orphons, because counts were too low. The presence/absence analyses assumed that sequencing depth was roughly uniform across donors, and that assumption may not be true. Several of the top co-occurrence clusters appeared to be linked to parvovirus B19, influenza, CMV and Epstein-Barr virus, according to a later analysis. The only immune exposure information available for the cohort was CMV serostatus. According to the authors, the approach could potentially be generalized to other disease states and immunological phenotypes. A total of 150 or so TCR beta chains were listed by the study as associated with cytomegalovirus. Broadly in line with IMGT annotations, most TCR beta V segments showed up in productive rearrangements about 87% or about 30% of the time in an earlier analysis of about 500 of the donors. An association between a missense DCLRE1C variant and V-gene and J-gene trimming of TCR beta chains was found in a later genetic analysis and replicated in an independent cohort. A few of the identified cytomegalovirus-associated TCR beta chains were confirmed in vitro to be specific for cytomegalovirus antigens. Across donors, most TCR sequences were observed very rarely, whereas some public TCRs were present in many individuals. Compared with the approximately 720-donor mean, donors in an Asian-associated ancestry cluster had fewer N-insertions in productive TCRs, according to a later genetic analysis. In both the original and validation cohorts, the classifier was reported to diagnose cytomegalovirus status with high specificity and sensitivity. A cluster of highly shared sequence variants was judged likely to be a technical artifact of the sequencing pipeline. A further reported finding was that TCR beta sequences accurately predicted the HLA-A and HLA-B alleles for most subjects in the first cohort. In a later analysis, some 18,000 TCR beta sequences were associated with specific HLA alleles at a false discovery rate of 0.05. Linkage disequilibrium might explain the correlated functional status among segregating V segments, but an unknown experimental factor could not be excluded.

The cohort comprised fewer than 750 healthy bone marrow donors. At the time of sampling, every cohort member was nominally healthy, though immune exposures that went unrecorded were likely present. The donor tested CMV seronegative and was one of the 352 seronegative cohort members. Every donor gave a peripheral blood sample, and the peripheral blood mononuclear cells from that sample were used for TCR beta sequencing. The Qiagen DNeasy Blood Extraction Kit was used to extract genomic DNA from the blood cell samples. Taken from the germline V gene, the CDR1 and CDR2 loops are KGHSH and LQKENI. Reading from cysteine to phenylalanine, the CDR3 counts 13 amino acids. Only CDR3 DNA is held: 39 bases, read in frame from base 1. The V end loses 3 bases and the J end loses 1 base, and a stretch of 6 bases separates them. About this clone itself: Its target antigen remains unknown. Per-base quality was not reported, and no clone a single base away is much larger than it.

Library preparation used the immunoSEQ multiplex PCR assay. A mixture of 60 forward primers for TCR Vbeta segments and 13 reverse primers for TCR Jbeta segments was used in the multiplex PCR. The CDR3 region of rearranged TCR beta genes was amplified from genomic DNA by a multiplex PCR assay. The Illumina HiSeq System was used to sequence the amplified TCR beta libraries as 87-base-pair reads. The original pipeline was this. A later analysis counted about 80 million unique TCR beta chains across the 550 to 700 repertoires, and 10 million to 12 million of these chains were shared by at least two donors. To remove PCR and sequencing errors, raw reads were error-corrected and collapsed into unique sequences using a nearest-neighbor algorithm that merged closely related sequences. Alignment of CDR3 sequences to IMGT reference sequences was used to assign V, D and J gene segments. For a sequence to be retained, a match of at least six nucleotides was required to both a V gene segment and a J gene segment. A rearrangement was called productive if the CDR3 had no stop codons and remained in frame with V and J, and every other rearrangement was called non-productive. Following IMGT convention, CDR3 was defined as the stretch from the second conserved V-encoded cysteine to the conserved J-encoded phenylalanine. The earlier analysis of about 640 of the donors excluded any sequence lacking an unambiguous match to a single V gene segment. An earlier analysis of over 450 of the donors classified V segments as functional when productive rearrangements were above 56.7% and as segregating when the standard deviation between donors was above 5%. A statistical classification framework was developed to diagnose cytomegalovirus status using the catalog of TCR beta chain sequences. In a later analysis, V and J genes were assigned by comparing TCR nucleotide sequences against IMGT/GENE-DB human TR gene sequences. The TCRdist pipeline was used in a later analysis to assign CDR3 sequences and most-parsimonious VDJ recombination scenarios. In a later analysis, every TCR beta chain was defined by the combination of its CDR3 amino acid sequence and its V-gene family, and reads without a unique V-gene family were dropped. In a later analysis, 500 to 650 highly shared, low-generation-probability nucleotide sequences were removed to address suspected cross-contamination and a sequencing artifact. A later analysis calculated a clonal expansion index for each public chain from normalized within-repertoire ranks of inferred template counts. Generation probabilities in a later analysis came from a VDJ recombination model fitted to out-of-frame rearrangements, and those results were checked against IGoR. In a later analysis, TCR-TCR, TCR-HLA and TCR-CMV co-occurrence was scored with hypergeometric tests, and a repertoire-size bias correction was applied to TCR pairs. In a later analysis, false discovery rates were estimated by permuting HLA or CMV assignments 20 times. A later analysis grouped co-occurring TCRs with DBSCAN, adding TCRdist sequence similarity when clustering within HLA-allele-positive subsets. Repertoires with fewer than 30,000 or more than 120,000 public chains were left out of co-occurrence clustering, as were four to six repertoires with anomalous nucleotide sharing. The table comes from immuneACCESS by way of TCRdb, which keeps in-frame sequences with V and J called. Part of the clones is missing from these tables; in studies checked, under half for an unresolved V gene and the rest for unknown reasons. D and trimming were read from the DNA, whereas the V and J calls and clone size are those reported in that table. The sample table contains roughly 110,000 clones; only one count was recorded for around 64% of them. Clones ranked in the top ten supply about 2% of the sample.

The sequence was collected from a woman younger than 45 in good health and CMV-seronegative. Recombination joined TRBV18 with TRBJ1-2; the D gene assignment is ambiguous. Sequences were obtained from PBMCs. In nucleotides, the sequence is TGTGCCAGCTCACCTGGAGATAACTATGGCTACACCTTC. The encoded protein is CASSPGDNYGYTF. Here the CDR3 is joined to the reference TRBV18 and TRBJ1-2 genes, and the full variable domain is: NAGVMQNPRHLVRRRGQEARLRCSPMKGHSHVYWYRQLPEEGLKFMVYLQKENIIDESGMPKERFSAEFPKEGPSILRIQQVVRGDSAAYFCASSPGDNYGYTFGSGTRLTVV.